Listed below are T cell receptor beta chains from one sample, sequenced in a study of T-cell reconstitution after alpha-beta-depleted transplantation in children. One entry per CDR3 protein results from TCRdb running MiXCR on the PCR reads. The profile covers fewer than 350,000 distinct CDR3 sequences, with roughly 7.8% appearing a single time and about 9.3% taken by the ten largest. Sequencing used peripheral blood, obtained 360 days after TCRalphabeta/CD19-depleted stem cell transplant. The receptors originated from a female patient aged 2 to 10 who had a stem cell transplant for Fanconi anemia, so the T cells may come from the graft donor. Both conserved end residues are part of each CDR3. The D gene is left open where the match is weak. Clone size is shown for a subset of rows, as once, few, many or a class of expanded clone.

>few|TRBJ1-3|TRBV12-3/TRBV12-4|-
TGTGCCAGCAGTTTTTGGGGGCCAGCTGGAAACACCATATATTTT
CASSFWGPAGNTIYF
>many|TRBJ2-1|TRBV20-1|TRBD2
TGCAGTTTACTACCTTGGACTAGCGGTTACAATGAGCAGTTCTTC
CSLLPWTSGYNEQFF
>-|TRBJ2-3|TRBV3-1|-
TGTGCCAGCAGCCCGAGACCAACCACAGATACGCAGTATTTT
CASSPRPTTDTQYF
>-|TRBJ2-2|TRBV11-1|TRBD2
TGTGCCAGCAGCCCCCACCGTAGATTAGCGGGGGATCGGACCGGGGAGCTGTTTTTT
CASSPHRRLAGDRTGELFF
>-|TRBJ2-1|TRBV5-6|-
TGTGCCAGCAGCTCCGGGCGCTCCTACAATGAGCAGTTCTTC
CASSSGRSYNEQFF
>many|TRBJ2-1|TRBV24-1|-
TGTGCCACCAGTGATTTGGCAGGCCAATACAATGAGCAGTTCTTC
CATSDLAGQYNEQFF
>many|TRBJ2-3|TRBV5-1|-
TGCGCCAGCAGCTTGGTACAGGTCAGCACAGATACGCAGTATTTT
CASSLVQVSTDTQYF
>many|TRBJ2-3|TRBV11-1|TRBD2
TGTGCCAGCAGCTTAGGCGTTAAGAGACGGACTAGCGCCGACGATACGCAGTATTTT
CASSLGVKRRTSADDTQYF
>many|TRBJ1-1|TRBV6-1|-
TGTGCCAGCAGGAGCTTCGATTCAATGAACACTGAAGCTTTCTTT
CASRSFDSMNTEAFF
>many|TRBJ2-5|TRBV18|-
TGTGCCAGCTCACCATTGACAGCGCAAGAGACCCAGTACTTC
CASSPLTAQETQYF
>many|TRBJ2-1|TRBV6-2/TRBV6-3|TRBD1
TGTGCCAGCAGTTACTCCCTGGAGACAGGGGTTAGTGAGCAGTTCTTC
CASSYSLETGVSEQFF
>-|TRBJ1-2|TRBV3-1|-
TGTGCCAGCAGCCAAGTTAGGGGATCTAGCTATGGCTACACCTTC
CASSQVRGSSYGYTF
>many|TRBJ2-3|TRBV9|TRBD2
TGTGCCAGCAGCGGACTAGCAACAGATACGCAGTATTTT
CASSGLATDTQYF
>-|TRBJ1-5|TRBV18|-
TGTGCCAGCTCACCATTTGTCGGAGACACGAGGAAGCAGGGGTTTAGCAATCAGCCCCAGCATTTT
CASSPFVGDTRKQGFSNQPQHF
>many|TRBJ2-2|TRBV20-1|TRBD2
TGCAGTGCTAAACGTTCGGGGGGCACCGGGGAGCTGTTTTTT
CSAKRSGGTGELFF
>few|TRBJ2-7|TRBV5-8|-
TGTGCCAGCAGCCGGCGGATGGGCACTTCCTACGAGCAGTACTTC
CASSRRMGTSYEQYF
>-|TRBJ1-5|TRBV12-3/TRBV12-4|-
TGTGCCAGCAGTTTAAGAGGATTCCAGCCCCAGCATTTT
CASSLRGFQPQHF
>many|TRBJ2-1|TRBV29-1|TRBD2
TGCAGCGTTGATTTGGGGGGGAGCTCCTACAATGAGCAGTTCTTC
CSVDLGGSSYNEQFF
>-|TRBJ1-1|TRBV6-5|-
TGTGCCAGCAGCTACCTTAGGACGCCTAACACTGAAGCTTTCTTT
CASSYLRTPNTEAFF
>few|TRBJ1-4|TRBV18|-
TGTGCCAGCTCACCACCATCCGGGGGGACTAATGAAAAACTGTTTTTT
CASSPPSGGTNEKLFF
>few|TRBJ2-6|TRBV4-3|-
TGCGCCAGCAGCCGACAAGACGGCTCTGGGGCCAACGTCCTGACTTTC
CASSRQDGSGANVLTF
>many|TRBJ2-3|TRBV9|TRBD2
TGTGCCAGCAGCGTGGGCACGGGACTAGCGGAGACAGATACGCAGTATTTT
CASSVGTGLAETDTQYF
>once|TRBJ2-3|TRBV28|-
TGTGCCAGCAGCGAGGCTAGTGAAGGATTTTCTGATACGCAGTATTTT
CASSEASEGFSDTQYF
>many|TRBJ2-5|TRBV4-1|-
TGCGCCAGCAGCCAAGGGATGGACAGCCAAGAGACCCAGTACTTC
CASSQGMDSQETQYF
>-|TRBJ2-5|TRBV7-7|TRBD1
TGTGCCAGCAGCCCTAACAGGGGGCTAGAGACCCAGTACTTC
CASSPNRGLETQYF
>few|TRBJ2-2|TRBV4-1|TRBD1
TGCGCCAGCAGCCAAGACCAGGACAGGGCGAACACCGGGGAGCTGTTTTTT
CASSQDQDRANTGELFF
>many|TRBJ2-1|TRBV5-4|TRBD2
TGTGCCAGCAGCCCAGAAACTAGCGGGAGTCCCAATGAGCAGTTCTTC
CASSPETSGSPNEQFF
>-|TRBJ1-4|TRBV5-1|TRBD1
TGCGCCAGCAGTCGTGGACAGGGCAATGAAAAACTGTTTTTT
CASSRGQGNEKLFF
>many|TRBJ2-1|TRBV7-2|TRBD1
TGTGCCAGCAGCTTATACCGACAGGGGCCAAATGAGCAGTTCTTC
CASSLYRQGPNEQFF
>-|TRBJ1-1|TRBV28|-
TGTGCCAGCACTCCTGACCTGTGGACTGAAGCTTTCTTT
CASTPDLWTEAFF
>few|TRBJ2-5|TRBV5-1|TRBD1
TGCGCCAGCAGCCCCGCGGGGTCGGGACAGGGAGTAATTAAGACCCAGTACTTC
CASSPAGSGQGVIKTQYF
>few|TRBJ1-3|TRBV10-1|-
TGCGCCAGCAGTGTAGGCATCGGAAACACCATATATTTT
CASSVGIGNTIYF
>many|TRBJ2-7|TRBV27|-
TGTGCCAGCAGTCCCACCATCAGATACGAGCAGTACTTC
CASSPTIRYEQYF
>many|TRBJ2-7|TRBV5-6|-
TGTGCCAGCGGTTCGTCAGGGAGACTTTACGAGCAGTACTTC
CASGSSGRLYEQYF
>few|TRBJ2-1|TRBV20-1|-
TGCAGTGCTAAACTACAAGTGGATGAGCAGTTCTTC
CSAKLQVDEQFF
>-|TRBJ2-5|TRBV4-1|-
TGCGCCAGCAGCCAAGATCAGAGCGGGGAGACCCAGTACTTC
CASSQDQSGETQYF